This entry describes one T cell receptor beta chain. There are a few counts of this clonotype. The target of this receptor is not known. No base qualities exist here, and no much larger clone lies one base off it. This sample was taken from a study of blood T cells in healthy people across ages (dated by TCRdb to between 2014 and 2016). The study in broad terms: In model experiments, template switching captured about one uniquely barcoded TCR beta cDNA molecule for every two T cells. The study measured age-related changes in TCR beta repertoire diversity using deep sequencing normalized with unique cDNA molecular identifiers. Four age groups were formed from the donors: young (average about 17 years), middle-aged (around 39), aged (over 55) and long-lived (around 82). Using the same blood draw, the study looked at two additional independent replicas of 1 million unique cDNA reads for two donors, one aged 18 to 30 and the other aged 80 or older.

The library was generated by 5' RACE. Sequencing was performed on an Illumina HiSeq 2500. A second PCR of about 7 to 12 cycles was run with a J-beta primer mix and a sample-barcoded 5' primer. Each TCR beta cDNA molecule received a unique molecular identifier from a template-switch 5' adaptor carrying 12 random nucleotides. At least 2.5 million CDR3-containing paired-end reads were obtained from each sample. The Mint cDNA synthesis kit, primed by a TRBC-specific oligonucleotide, was used to synthesize first-strand cDNA from all RNA. Following uracil-DNA glycosylase treatment, all cDNA underwent a first 18-cycle PCR with the universal primers M1SS and BC2_uni_R. In the source study's methods: Each sample was normalized by randomly selecting 1 million high-quality reads, each carrying a distinct molecular identifier. Instead of being binned into consensus sequences, reads that shared molecular identifiers were thrown out. CDR3 identification, clonotype clustering and error correction used MiTCR with a Q25 quality threshold and the strictest error-elimination algorithm. Lower-bound total TCR beta diversity was estimated with a nonparametric unseen species model using Euler transformation. In TCRdb, the public reads were trimmed at Q25 with fastp and aligned with MiXCR, with productive beta chains retained. A single entry per CDR3 protein holds the most common genes and DNA from its merged rows. These V and J calls derive from TCRdb rather than the authors' analysis. This sample is represented by approximately 900,000 distinct CDR3 sequences; approximately 32% of them were singletons. Roughly 10% of the sample lies in the top ten.

Donors were 39 systemically healthy Caucasian individuals from Russia aged roughly 6 to 90 years. Ten milliliters of peripheral blood were drawn from each donor into EDTA-treated Vacutainer tubes. Ficoll-Paque density-gradient centrifugation was used to isolate PBMCs, with at least 6 million per sample. Total RNA was extracted from PBMCs with Trizol reagent, with at least 5.5 micrograms obtained per sample. For every donor, flow cytometry on a PBMC aliquot measured the percentage of naive CD45RAhigh/CD27high T cells. The CDR3, cysteine through phenylalanine, is 14 amino acids long. The entry retains the CDR3 DNA only, 42 bases that are in frame from base 1. According to the germline V gene, CDR1 reads SGHRS and CDR2 reads YFSETQ. V sheds 5 bases and J sheds 5 bases, leaving 11 bases between their ends. Points the paper makes about the study in general: Compared with the aged group, the long-lived group had more naive CD4+ T cells, fewer expanded clones and increased TCR diversity, suggesting age selection. Observed TCR beta diversity per million T cells fell roughly linearly with age, and a significant reduction was already apparent by age roughly 40. Because donor CMV infection status was unknown, age-related changes in expanded clonotypes were potentially confounded. Bulk unsorted PBMC profiling prevented conclusive comparison of naive and antigen-experienced compartments. There was a strong correlation between observed TCR beta diversity and the percentage of naive T cells measured by flow cytometry. Estimates of total diversity from one million sequenced T cells were regarded as lower bounds and underestimates.

The same data also went into a second study, on T cells of mothers and their children. The second study reports: Nine systemically healthy Caucasian individuals served as donors, namely three mothers together with their six children. cDNA synthesis used all of the extracted RNA, with around 1.6 ug of RNA in each 15 ul reaction. Sample barcodes and 2-4 random nucleotides were added via the M1S primer in the second PCR. More than 8.5 million TCR beta CDR3 reads were obtained from each mother, and some 3.3 million reads were obtained from each child. In both related and unrelated pairs, thymic selection shapes the output of TCR recombination in a similar way, with inherited differences having only a minor effect. Normalized repertoire overlap in related mother-child pairs was always slightly higher than in unrelated mother-child pairs, but the difference was never significant. Persistent microchimeric T cell clones were not detected, at a sensitivity of about 100 clones per million clonotypes. Deep NGS was used in the study to compare the TCR beta repertoires of mothers and children and to look for features that separate related mother-child pairs from unrelated individuals. Mothers averaged roughly 40 +/- 4 years of age and children averaged approximately 11 +/- 4 years. After adapter ligation with NEBNext reagents, the libraries were sequenced on Illumina HiSeq 2000 with 100+100 nt paired-end reads. To prevent cross-contamination, the mother and child libraries were prepared one month apart and sequenced in separate runs. Each donor had between about 450,000 and 2,100,000 distinct TCR beta clonotypes identified. Naive TCR beta clonotypes were estimated from low-frequency clonotypes matched to each donor's FACS-determined naive share, without sorting.

This receptor was obtained from a woman in her thirties or forties in good health. What was sequenced was blood. The V and J segments used are TRBV5-1 and TRBJ1-6, with TRBD1 tentatively as D gene (6 bases match). The CDR3 is CASRRGTDNSPLHF. The DNA sequence reads TGCGCCAGCAGGAGGGGGACGGATAATTCACCCCTCCACTTT.